This is a list of T cell receptor beta chains from one sample in a study of blood T cell repertoires in COVID-19. Produced via immunoSEQ multiplex PCR; TCRdb's table is partial and in-frame only. The top ten hold about 2.2% of the sample, which has roughly 290,000 clones, approximately 86% seen once. Source material: peripheral blood. Every receptor here comes from a woman in her twenties or thirties who had recovered from COVID-19. Both conserved end residues are part of each CDR3. A D gene is named only where the DNA matches it firmly. Size values are once, few and many counts, or a class for expanded clones, and some rows have none.

TRBV6-6	NA	TRBJ1-2	TRBD1	TGTGCCAGCAGCCGGGACAGGGGAAAAGATGGCTACACCTTC	CASSRDRGKDGYTF
TRBV12-3/TRBV12-4	NA	TRBJ1-2	NA	TGTGCCAGCAGGACTAGCGGCGGGGGCTACACCTTC	CASRTSGGGYTF
TRBV6-5	NA	TRBJ1-2	NA	TGTGCCAGCAGTCGGGGGGGGTATGGCTACACCTTC	CASSRGGYGYTF
TRBV5-4	NA	TRBJ2-3	NA	TGTGCCAGCAGCCCGTTTGGGACAACGAGCACAGATACGCAGTATTTT	CASSPFGTTSTDTQYF
TRBV18	NA	TRBJ2-6	NA	TGTGCCAGCTCACCATCGGGGTCTGGGGCCAACGTCCTGACTTTC	CASSPSGSGANVLTF
TRBV6-5	few	TRBJ1-1	TRBD1	TGTGCCAGCAGTTACTCATCCAGGGGGCGGCATGCTTTCTTT	CASSYSSRGRHAFF
TRBV19	once	TRBJ2-7	TRBD2	TGTGCCAGTAGTAGCGGACTAGCGGGGTACTACGAGCAGTACTTC	CASSSGLAGYYEQYF
TRBV30	once	TRBJ1-6	NA	TGTGCCTGGAGTGTCCAGAGGGTTAGCTCCTATAATTCACCCCTCCACTTT	CAWSVQRVSSYNSPLHF
TRBV4-1	once	TRBJ1-5	NA	TGCGCCAGCAGCCAAGCCCCGGGTACGGGCAATCAGCCCCAGCATTTT	CASSQAPGTGNQPQHF
TRBV2	NA	TRBJ2-2	NA	TGTGCCAGCTCTGACGAACAGGGAAGAACCGGGGAGCTGTTTTTT	CASSDEQGRTGELFF
TRBV11-2	NA	TRBJ2-7	NA	TGTGCCAGCAGCTTTAGTGCAGGGTTCGAGCAGTACTTC	CASSFSAGFEQYF
TRBV6-5	NA	TRBJ1-2	TRBD1	TGTGCCAGCAGTAGACAGGGGGATGGCTACACCTTC	CASSRQGDGYTF
TRBV21-1	NA	TRBJ1-5	NA	TGTGCCAGCAGCAAAGAGGTTTGGGGGGGAGGACCCAATGAGAGCAATCAGCCCCAGCATTTT	CASSKEVWGGGPNESNQPQHF
TRBV27	NA	TRBJ1-3	TRBD1	TGTGCCAGCAGTTTAGGTGGGACAGCTGGAAACACCATATATTTT	CASSLGGTAGNTIYF
TRBV27	NA	TRBJ1-1	NA	TGTGCCAGCAGTTTATCGGAAGGGGGCACTGAAGCTTTCTTT	CASSLSEGGTEAFF
TRBV11-2	NA	TRBJ2-3	NA	TGTGCCAGCAGCTTGAACATGGATACGCAGTATTTT	CASSLNMDTQYF
TRBV5-6	once	TRBJ2-5	NA	TGTGCCAGCAGCTTGGTTGGACAGCAAGAGACCCAGTACTTC	CASSLVGQQETQYF
TRBV6-2/TRBV6-3	NA	TRBJ2-7	NA	TGTGCCAGCAGTTCCTACAGGGCCCCGACCTACGAGCAGTACTTC	CASSSYRAPTYEQYF
TRBV19	NA	TRBJ2-1	NA	TGTGCCAGTAGCCCTGCTAGATACAATGAGCAGTTCTTC	CASSPARYNEQFF
TRBV18	NA	TRBJ2-7	TRBD1	TGTGCCAGCTCACCCGGGACAGGGAGCACCTACGAGCAGTACTTC	CASSPGTGSTYEQYF
TRBV11-2	few	TRBJ2-7	NA	TGTGCCAGCAGCTTAGTCGGGCAGTACTTC	CASSLVGQYF
TRBV19	NA	TRBJ2-7	TRBD2	TGTGCCTCGGGGCCGGGGGGCTCCTACGAGCAGTACTTC	CASGPGGSYEQYF
TRBV30	NA	TRBJ2-1	NA	TGTGCCTGGAGTGTCAGGATGGGGCAAGCCAATGAGCAGTTCTTC	CAWSVRMGQANEQFF
TRBV30	NA	TRBJ1-2	NA	TGTGCCTGGAGCGTACAGGGTGGTGGCTATGGCTACACCTTC	CAWSVQGGGYGYTF
TRBV7-9	NA	TRBJ2-7	NA	TGTGCCAGCAGCCATAGCGGGACAGACCTCTACGAGCAGTACTTC	CASSHSGTDLYEQYF
TRBV5-1	NA	TRBJ2-7	NA	TGCGCCAGCTCACAGGCCTACGAGCAGTACTTC	CASSQAYEQYF
TRBV6-2/TRBV6-3	NA	TRBJ2-5	NA	TGTGCCAGCAGTTACTCGAGCGTACGAGAGACCCAGTACTTC	CASSYSSVRETQYF
TRBV7-2	NA	TRBJ2-7	NA	TGTGCCAGCAGCCGCGATGGGAGCTCCTACGAGCAGTACTTC	CASSRDGSSYEQYF
TRBV11-2	NA	TRBJ2-7	NA	TGTGCCAGCAGCTTACCCGTGCACAGGGCAGCCTACGAGCAGTACTTC	CASSLPVHRAAYEQYF
TRBV28	NA	TRBJ1-3	NA	TGTGCCAGCAGTCCTGGAGCGGGAAACACCATATATTTT	CASSPGAGNTIYF
TRBV6-2/TRBV6-3	NA	TRBJ1-2	NA	TGTGCCAGCAGTTCTGACAGCTATGGCTACACCTTC	CASSSDSYGYTF
TRBV7-3	NA	TRBJ2-1	TRBD2	TGTGCCAGCAGCTTTGGACTAGCGGGAGTCGGTGAGCAGTTCTTC	CASSFGLAGVGEQFF
TRBV7-2	NA	TRBJ1-5	TRBD1	TGTGCCAGCAGCCTGACAGGGTCCCTACCCTATCAGCCCCAGCATTTT	CASSLTGSLPYQPQHF
TRBV19	NA	TRBJ1-2	NA	TGTGCCAGTAGCGGACAGTGGGTAGCTAACTATGGCTACACCTTC	CASSGQWVANYGYTF
TRBV2	NA	TRBJ2-7	TRBD1	TGTGCCAGCAGGGGACAGGGGTTCAGTAAGTACTTC	CASRGQGFSKYF
TRBV6-5	NA	TRBJ1-2	NA	TGTGCCAGCAGTTACACACGGGGAGCAAACTATGGCTACACCTTC	CASSYTRGANYGYTF
TRBV6-1	NA	TRBJ1-1	NA	TGTGCCAGCAGTGAAGTAAGCGTCAAGGCCCCCAGCGCTTTCTTT	CASSEVSVKAPSAFF
TRBV5-1	NA	TRBJ2-3	TRBD2	TGCGCCAGCAGGGTCGCGGGGGAAAGCACAGATACGCAGTATTTT	CASRVAGESTDTQYF
TRBV3-1/TRBV3-2	NA	TRBJ1-4	TRBD1	TGTGCCAGCAGCCAAGTAGGGGGACAGGGGAATGAAAAACTGTTTTTT	CASSQVGGQGNEKLFF
TRBV9	NA	TRBJ2-6	NA	TGTGCCAGCAGCGTAGCAGGATCCCCGACCTCTGGGGCCAACGTCCTGACTTTC	CASSVAGSPTSGANVLTF
TRBV5-1	once	TRBJ2-5	NA	TGCGCCAGCAGCAACGGACTATACCAAGAGACCCAGTACTTC	CASSNGLYQETQYF
TRBV6-5	NA	TRBJ1-1	NA	TGTGCCAGCCATCGGCGGGGAGACACTGAAGCTTTCTTT	CASHRRGDTEAFF
TRBV14	once	TRBJ2-1	TRBD2	TGTGCCAGCAGCCAAGGGGAGCCCCAAGCGGGAACCTACAATGAGCAGTTCTTC	CASSQGEPQAGTYNEQFF
TRBV7-2	NA	TRBJ2-1	NA	TGTGCCAGCAGCTGGACGATTAGCGGACTTCCCTACAATGAGCAGTTCTTC	CASSWTISGLPYNEQFF
TRBV14	NA	TRBJ2-7	NA	TGTGCCAGCAGCCAAGGTATGAGGTATATTGACGAGCAGTACTTC	CASSQGMRYIDEQYF
TRBV6-1	NA	TRBJ1-4	NA	TGTGCCAGCAGTGATGGGAGGCTGTCTCCAACTAATGAAAAACTGTTTTTT	CASSDGRLSPTNEKLFF
TRBV30	NA	TRBJ1-1	TRBD1	TGTGCCTGGAGTCTCCCTGAGGAGGGGGCGCGAACTGAAGCTTTCTTT	CAWSLPEEGARTEAFF
TRBV19	NA	TRBJ2-1	NA	TGTGCCAGTAGTATAGTCGGCGGAGACAATGAGCAGTTCTTC	CASSIVGGDNEQFF
TRBV29-1	NA	TRBJ1-1	NA	TGCAGCGCCCAGGGGTTAAACACTGAAGCTTTCTTT	CSAQGLNTEAFF
TRBV19	NA	TRBJ2-1	NA	TGTGCCAGTAGTATCCCTTCTGGACTTGCCTACAATGAGCAGTTCTTC	CASSIPSGLAYNEQFF
TRBV6-1	NA	TRBJ1-1	TRBD1	TGTGCCAGCAGTGAATGGGCGGGACAGGGGGCGCCCGGCATGAACACTGAAGCTTTCTTT	CASSEWAGQGAPGMNTEAFF
TRBV6-6	once	TRBJ1-4	NA	TGTGCCAGCAGTCCGCAGCCGGGTTCCTTTAATGAAAAACTGTTTTTT	CASSPQPGSFNEKLFF
TRBV15	few	TRBJ2-7	TRBD2	TGTGCCACCAGCAGAGATGGACTAGAGTACGAGCAGTACTTC	CATSRDGLEYEQYF
TRBV2	NA	TRBJ2-2	TRBD1	TGTGCCAGCCGAGAGGGGGCCTTACTCGGGGAGCTGTTTTTT	CASREGALLGELFF